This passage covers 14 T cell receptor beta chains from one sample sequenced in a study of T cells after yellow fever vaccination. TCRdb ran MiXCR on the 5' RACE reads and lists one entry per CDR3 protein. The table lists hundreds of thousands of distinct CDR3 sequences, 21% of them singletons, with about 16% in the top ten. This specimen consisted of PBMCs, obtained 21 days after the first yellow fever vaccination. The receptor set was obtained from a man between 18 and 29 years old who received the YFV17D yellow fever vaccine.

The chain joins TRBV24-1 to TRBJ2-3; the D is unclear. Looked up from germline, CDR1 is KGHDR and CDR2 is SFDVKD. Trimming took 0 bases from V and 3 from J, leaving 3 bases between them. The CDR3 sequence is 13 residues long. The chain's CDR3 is CATSDLATDTQYF. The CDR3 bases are TGTGCCACCAGTGATTTGGCGACAGATACGCAGTATTTT.

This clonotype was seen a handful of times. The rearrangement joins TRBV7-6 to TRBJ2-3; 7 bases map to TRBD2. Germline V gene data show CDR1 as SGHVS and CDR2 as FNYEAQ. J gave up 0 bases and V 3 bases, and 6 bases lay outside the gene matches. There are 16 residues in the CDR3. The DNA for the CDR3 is TGTGCCAGCAGCTTGGCTACGGGGGGAAGCACAGATACGCAGTATTTT. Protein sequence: CASSLATGGSTDTQYF. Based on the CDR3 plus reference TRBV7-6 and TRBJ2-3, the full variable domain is GAGVSQSPRYKVTKRGQDVALRCDPISGHVSLYWYRQALGQGPEFLTYFNYEAQQDKSGLPNDRFSAERPEGSISTLTIQRTEQRDSAMYRCASSLATGGSTDTQYFGPGTRLTVL.

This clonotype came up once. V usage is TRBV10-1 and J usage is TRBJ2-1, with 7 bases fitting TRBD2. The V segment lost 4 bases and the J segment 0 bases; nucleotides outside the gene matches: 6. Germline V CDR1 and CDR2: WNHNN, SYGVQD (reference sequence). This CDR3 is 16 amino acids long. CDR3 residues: CASSGSRGGSYNEQFF. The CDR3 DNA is TGCGCCAGCAGTGGGTCCCGCGGGGGCTCCTACAATGAGCAGTTCTTC.

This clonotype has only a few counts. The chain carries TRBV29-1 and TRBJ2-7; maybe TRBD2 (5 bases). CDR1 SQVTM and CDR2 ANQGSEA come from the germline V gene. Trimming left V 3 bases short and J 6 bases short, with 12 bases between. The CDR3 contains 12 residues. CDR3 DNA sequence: TGCAGCGTTGACTGGGTGGCGGGCGAGCAGTACTTC. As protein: CSVDWVAGEQYF.

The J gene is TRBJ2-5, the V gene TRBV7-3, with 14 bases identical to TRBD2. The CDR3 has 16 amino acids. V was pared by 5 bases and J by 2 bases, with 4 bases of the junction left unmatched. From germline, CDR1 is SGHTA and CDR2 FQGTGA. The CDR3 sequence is CASSRTSGGTQETQYF. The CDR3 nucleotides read TGTGCCAGCAGCCGGACTAGCGGGGGGACGCAAGAGACCCAGTACTTC.

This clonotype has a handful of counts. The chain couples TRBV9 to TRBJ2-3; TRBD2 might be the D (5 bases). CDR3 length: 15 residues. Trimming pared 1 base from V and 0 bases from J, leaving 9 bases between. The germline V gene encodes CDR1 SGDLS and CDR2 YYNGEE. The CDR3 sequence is CASSVRAVSTDTQYF. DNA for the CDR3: TGTGCCAGCAGCGTAAGAGCGGTTAGCACAGATACGCAGTATTTT.

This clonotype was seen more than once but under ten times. The CDR3 DNA reads TGTGCCAGCAGTTACGCTACGCAGTATTTT. Protein product: CASSYATQYF. The V call is TRBV28, the J call TRBJ2-3; D unclear. The V end lost 4 bases, the J end lost 8 bases, and 4 bases lay between the germline ends. This CDR3 is built from 10 residues. Looked up from germline, CDR1 is MDHEN and CDR2 is SYDVKM.

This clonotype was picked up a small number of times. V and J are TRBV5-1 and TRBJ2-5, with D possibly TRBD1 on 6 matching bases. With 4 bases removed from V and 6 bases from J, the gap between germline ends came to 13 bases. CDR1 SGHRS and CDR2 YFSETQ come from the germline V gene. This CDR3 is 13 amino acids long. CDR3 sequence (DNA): TGCGCCAGCAGCACCCCAGGGGCGAAGACCCAGTACTTC. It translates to CASSTPGAKTQYF. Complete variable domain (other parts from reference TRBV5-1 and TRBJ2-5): KAGVTQTPRYLIKTRGQQVTLSCSPISGHRSVSWYQQTPGQGLQFLFEYFSETQRNKGNFPGRFSGRQFSNSRSEMNVSTLELGDSALYLCASSTPGAKTQYFGPGTRLLVL.

CDR3: CASGPGTSNTEAFF. The CDR3 nucleotides read TGCGCCAGCGGCCCTGGGACATCGAACACTGAAGCTTTCTTT. The rearrangement uses TRBV10-1 and TRBJ1-1; D perhaps matches TRBD1 (6 bases). The germline V and J ends were trimmed by 8 bases and 1 base, with 14 bases remaining between them. CDR1 and CDR2 from the germline V gene are WNHNN and SYGVQD (reference sequence). The CDR3 contains 14 residues.

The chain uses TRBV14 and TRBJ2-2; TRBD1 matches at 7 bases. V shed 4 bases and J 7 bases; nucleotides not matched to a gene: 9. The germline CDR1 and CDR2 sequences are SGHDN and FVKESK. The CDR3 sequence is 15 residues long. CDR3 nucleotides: TGTGCCAGCAGCCGTGGAGACAGGGCTGTCGGGGAGCTGTTTTTT. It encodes CASSRGDRAVGELFF. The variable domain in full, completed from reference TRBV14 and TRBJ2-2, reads EAGVTQFPSHSVIEKGQTVTLRCDPISGHDNLYWYRRVMGKEIKFLLHFVKESKQDESGMPNNRFLAERTGGTYSTLKVQPAELEDSGVYFCASSRGDRAVGELFFGEGSRLTVL.

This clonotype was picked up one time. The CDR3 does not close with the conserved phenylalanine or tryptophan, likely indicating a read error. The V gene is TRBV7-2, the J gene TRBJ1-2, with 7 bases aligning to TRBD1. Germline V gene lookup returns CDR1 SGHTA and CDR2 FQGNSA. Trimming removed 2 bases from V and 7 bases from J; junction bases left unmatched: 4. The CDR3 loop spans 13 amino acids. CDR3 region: CASSLTGEVGYTS. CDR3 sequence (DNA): TGTGCCAGCAGCTTAACAGGGGAAGTTGGCTACACCTCC.

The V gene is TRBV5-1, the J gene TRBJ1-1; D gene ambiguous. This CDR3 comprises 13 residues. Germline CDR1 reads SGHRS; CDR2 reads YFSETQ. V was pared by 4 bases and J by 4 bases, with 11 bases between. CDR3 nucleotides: TGCGCCAGCAGCCATGGGAGAAGCACTGAAGCTTTCTTT. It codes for CASSHGRSTEAFF.

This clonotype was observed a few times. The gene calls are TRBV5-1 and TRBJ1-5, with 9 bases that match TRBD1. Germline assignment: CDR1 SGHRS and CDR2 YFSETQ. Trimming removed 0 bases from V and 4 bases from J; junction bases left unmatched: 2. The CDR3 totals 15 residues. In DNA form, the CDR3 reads TGCGCCAGCAGCTTGGAGACAGGGGGTAATCAGCCCCAGCATTTT. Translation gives CASSLETGGNQPQHF.

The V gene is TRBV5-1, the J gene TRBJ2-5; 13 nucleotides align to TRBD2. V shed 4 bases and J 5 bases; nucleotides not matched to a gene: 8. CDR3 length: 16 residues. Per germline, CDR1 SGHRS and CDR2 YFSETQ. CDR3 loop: CASSKGTSGVKETQYF. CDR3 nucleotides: TGCGCCAGCAGCAAAGGGACTAGCGGGGTGAAGGAGACCCAGTACTTC.